A single sample gave rise to the 2 T cell receptor beta chains below, sequenced in a study of cytomegalovirus exposure and HLA in healthy donors (dated by TCRdb to about 2017). Library preparation employed the immunoSEQ multiplex PCR assay. The multiplex PCR relied on a mix of 60 forward primers for TCR Vbeta segments and 13 reverse primers for TCR Jbeta segments. TCRdb limited this immuneACCESS table to in-frame rearrangements with V and J called. A share of clones is missing; checked studies link under half to unresolved V genes, and the rest is unexplained. The sample table records about 120,000 clones; 70% to 85% of these occur just once. Roughly 3.9% of the sample goes to the ten largest clones. Sequencing was done on a sample of PBMCs. Receptors originate from a male donor in good health and CMV-seropositive.

The J gene is TRBJ2-1, the V gene TRBV18; 11 bases are a match to TRBD2. The CDR3 totals 16 residues. Germline V gene lookup returns CDR1 KGHSH and CDR2 LQKENI. Trimming cost V 3 bases and J 5 bases; bases outside gene matches: 6. CDR3: CASSPTSGIGNNEQFF. The CDR3 nucleotides are TGTGCCAGCTCACCGACTAGCGGGATAGGCAACAATGAGCAGTTCTTC.

The rearrangement uses TRBV28 and TRBJ1-5; D is undetermined. Germline V CDR1 and CDR2: MDHEN, SYDVKM. This CDR3 has 14 residues. The ends were cut back, 5 bases at V and 1 base at J, with 9 bases in the middle. CDR3 bases: TGTGCCAGCAGTATATTACGGAGCAATCAGCCCCAGCATTTT. This encodes CASSILRSNQPQHF.